The 23 T cell receptor beta chains below all came from one sample that was sequenced in a study of blood T cell repertoires in COVID-19 (TCRdb year 2020). Library prep was done by the immunoSEQ multiplex PCR assay. Entries here come from immuneACCESS through TCRdb and include only in-frame sequences with V and J called. Some clones fail to appear in such tables; in the studies checked, an unresolved V gene covers under half of the shortfall, and the cause of the remainder is unknown. This sample has about 92,000 clones in its table, and around 85% of those were observed once. Of the sample, roughly 40% is held by the ten largest clones. The sample consisted of peripheral blood. Receptor source: a man aged 80 or over with acute or convalescent COVID-19.

The table lists this clone with a few counts. CDR3 region: CASSPPHSYEQYF. For the CDR3, the DNA is TGTGCCAGCAGCCCTCCCCACAGCTACGAGCAGTACTTC. The chain uses TRBV5-6 and TRBJ2-7; D remains ambiguous. Germline loops: CDR1 SGHDT, CDR2 YYEEEE. CDR3 length: 13 amino acids. Trimming cost V 4 bases and J 3 bases, with 11 bases left between them.

The chain carries TRBV4-3 and TRBJ1-2; 7 nucleotides match TRBD1. The junction had 10 bases not matched to a gene; V was cut back by 4 bases and J by 5 bases. CDR1 LGHNA and CDR2 YSLEER come from the germline V gene. The CDR3 runs 15 residues. CDR3 loop: CASSPQPTGEYGYTF. CDR3 coding DNA: TGCGCCAGCAGCCCTCAACCAACAGGGGAATATGGCTACACCTTC.

This clone appeared a single time. This sequence joins TRBV6-5 and TRBJ2-3, with D perhaps matching TRBD2 (6 bases). V lost 8 bases and J lost 0, with 12 bases in between. CDR3 size: 14 residues. Germline V lookup: CDR1 MNHEY, CDR2 SVGAGI. CDR3 loop: CASLIGTSTDTQYF. As DNA, the CDR3 is TGTGCCAGCCTAATCGGGACTAGCACAGATACGCAGTATTTT.

Of note for this clone: At one of its ends the junction is not consistent with the germline gene, which may arise from a read error. The chain has TRBV7-2 and TRBJ2-7, with D possibly matching TRBD2 (6 bases). CDR3 length equals 15 residues. The germline CDR1 and CDR2 sequences are SGHTA and FQGNSA. This CDR3 is CASSLVPSDSYKQYF. For the CDR3, the DNA is TGTGCCAGCAGCTTAGTTCCTAGCGACTCCTACAAGCAGTACTTC.

This clone came up once. The chain employs TRBV19 and TRBJ1-5, with D perhaps TRBD1 (5 bases). This CDR3 has 15 amino acids. V lost 6 bases to trimming and J lost 0 bases, with 12 bases between them. Looked up from germline, CDR1 is LNHDA and CDR2 is SQIVND (reference sequence). The CDR3 loop reads CASRGGGISNQPQHF. In DNA, the CDR3 is TGTGCCAGTAGGGGCGGGGGGATTAGCAATCAGCCCCAGCATTTT.

This sequence joins TRBV9 and TRBJ2-3; D is perhaps TRBD2 (5 bases). The ends were cut back, 2 bases at V and 0 bases at J, with 10 bases in the middle. CDR3 length: 15 residues. The germline gives CDR1 SGDLS, CDR2 YYNGEE. CDR3 nucleotides: TGTGCCAGCAGCGTTAGCGTAACTAGCACAGATACGCAGTATTTT. Its protein product is CASSVSVTSTDTQYF.

The chain is built from TRBV20-1 and TRBJ1-6; D is unclear. The germline V gene encodes CDR1 DFQATT and CDR2 SNEGSKA (reference sequence). The CDR3 has 11 residues. V was shortened by 6 bases and J by 14 bases, with 14 bases between the two germline ends. The CDR3 nucleotides read TGCAGTGCATGGACCAGGCGGGCCCTCCACTTT. It specifies CSAWTRRALHF.

The chain joins TRBV4-3 to TRBJ2-3, with D perhaps TRBD2 (5 bases). This CDR3 contains 16 residues. Germline V gene data show CDR1 as LGHNA and CDR2 as YSLEER. The V end lost 0 bases, the J end lost 1 base, and 11 bases lay between the germline ends. The DNA for the CDR3 is TGCGCCAGCAGCCAAGATTCATATAGCGGCACAGATACGCAGTATTTT. It codes for CASSQDSYSGTDTQYF.

This sequence joins TRBV5-1 and TRBJ1-2, with 12 positions matching TRBD1. CDR1 SGHRS and CDR2 YFSETQ come from the germline V gene. This CDR3 region has 13 residues. After removal of 4 bases from V and 7 bases from J, the junction contained 2 bases not matched to a gene. The CDR3 nucleotides read TGCGCCAGCAGCAGGGACAGGGGGCTTGGCTACACCTTC. Its translation: CASSRDRGLGYTF.

The V gene is TRBV7-2, the J gene TRBJ2-5; D perhaps matches TRBD2 (6 bases). This CDR3 is 16 amino acids long. V lost 3 bases to trimming and J lost 5 bases, with 19 bases between them. Germline lookup yields CDR1 SGHTA and CDR2 FQGNSA. The DNA for the CDR3 is TGTGCCAGCAGCTTCGAGGAGGGCCGTGTGGGGGAGACCCAGTACTTC. It is translated as CASSFEEGRVGETQYF.

The V call is TRBV9, the J call TRBJ1-5, with 12 bases that match TRBD1. V lost 4 bases to trimming and J lost 4 bases; unmatched junction nucleotides: 3. CDR1 SGDLS and CDR2 YYNGEE come from the germline V gene. This CDR3 region has 15 residues. CDR3 region: CASSTGQGANQPQHF. The CDR3 region has the DNA TGTGCCAGCAGCACGGGACAGGGGGCAAATCAGCCCCAGCATTTT.

The chain is built from TRBV5-6 and TRBJ1-2; D is unresolved. The CDR3 covers 13 residues. The V end lost 3 bases, the J end lost 8 bases, and 14 bases lay between the germline ends. From germline, CDR1 is SGHDT and CDR2 YYEEEE. In DNA form, the CDR3 reads TGTGCCAGCAGCTCCCTTGATACAGTAGGCTACACCTTC. It codes for CASSSLDTVGYTF.

This sequence joins TRBV7-3 and TRBJ1-2; D ambiguous. CDR3 size: 16 residues. CDR1 SGHTA and CDR2 FQGTGA come from the germline V gene. Trimming took off 5 bases at V and 4 bases at J, with 20 bases between the two ends. This CDR3 is CASSQGSGRQGYGYTF. The CDR3 DNA is TGTGCCAGCAGCCAAGGTTCTGGGCGACAAGGCTATGGCTACACCTTC.

This clone came up once. The rearrangement links TRBV7-2 to TRBJ2-1; D not certain. CDR3 length: 15 residues. Looked up from germline, CDR1 is SGHTA and CDR2 is FQGNSA. The V gene lost 1 base and the J gene lost 2 bases, with 9 bases spanning the gap. The CDR3 bases are TGTGCCAGCAGCTTAGACGGGTCTACCTACAATGAGCAGTTCTTC. It codes for CASSLDGSTYNEQFF.

The J gene is TRBJ1-2, the V gene TRBV28, with D perhaps TRBD1 (5 bases). V dropped 6 bases and J dropped 6 bases, with 11 bases sitting between them. The germline V gene has CDR1 MDHEN and CDR2 SYDVKM. This CDR3 comprises 12 residues. CDR3 residues: CASSRQTHGYTF. CDR3 nucleotide sequence: TGTGCCAGCAGCCGACAGACACATGGCTACACCTTC.

V and J are TRBV7-6 and TRBJ2-7; 10 nucleotides match TRBD1. This CDR3 comprises 15 residues. With 4 bases clipped from V and 6 bases from J, the junction kept 9 bases outside the gene matches. The germline gives CDR1 SGHVS, CDR2 FNYEAQ. This CDR3 is CASSSRTGGVGEQYF. CDR3 nucleotides: TGTGCCAGCAGCTCAAGGACAGGGGGTGTAGGCGAGCAGTACTTC.

The rearrangement joins TRBV3-1 (or the pseudogene TRBV3-2) to TRBJ1-2, with 7 bases identical to TRBD1. CDR1 is LGHDT, CDR2 YNNKEL, per germline (reference sequence). The CDR3 runs 14 residues. Trimming at V came to 0 bases and at J to 2 bases, leaving 0 bases not matched to a gene. This CDR3 reads CASSQETGNYGYTF. As DNA, the CDR3 is TGTGCCAGCAGCCAAGAGACAGGGAACTATGGCTACACCTTC.

This clone was detected only once. This sequence joins TRBV6-4 and TRBJ2-1; 7 nucleotides line up with TRBD1. The CDR3 loop spans 16 amino acids. V gave up 0 bases and J gave up 8 bases; unmatched junction bases: 10. CDR1 MRHNA and CDR2 SNTAGT come from the germline V gene. The DNA for the CDR3 is TGTGCCAGCAGTGACTCCGAAGGGACAGATTACGATGAGCAGTTCTTC. Amino acids: CASSDSEGTDYDEQFF.

V usage is TRBV28 and J usage is TRBJ1-2; 9 positions match TRBD1. The CDR3 extends over 16 amino acids. The trim removed 1 base at V and 7 bases at J, leaving 10 bases unmatched. The germline gives CDR1 MDHEN, CDR2 SYDVKM. The CDR3 coding sequence is TGTGCCAGCAGTTTATTAGGAACAGGGGGCTCGAGTGGCTACACCTTC. This translates into CASSLLGTGGSSGYTF.

The chain uses TRBV5-6 and TRBJ2-5; D unclear. The CDR3 sequence is 13 residues long. Trimming removed 2 bases at V and 5 bases at J, with 10 bases between. Germline V lookup: CDR1 SGHDT, CDR2 YYEEEE. CDR3 in amino acids: CASSFAGRETQYF. The DNA for the CDR3 is TGTGCCAGCAGCTTCGCAGGTCGGGAGACCCAGTACTTC.

This chain joins TRBV29-1 and TRBJ2-7, with D maybe TRBD2 (5 bases). Per germline, CDR1 SQVTM and CDR2 ANQGSEA. V was cut by 8 bases and J by 6 bases, with 17 bases left in between. CDR3 length equals 12 residues. The CDR3 region is CSFRGDRGEQYF. As DNA, the CDR3 is TGCAGCTTCCGGGGTGATCGTGGCGAGCAGTACTTC.

The chain employs TRBV9 and TRBJ1-1; TRBD1 aligns across 12 bases. J was trimmed by 4 bases and V by 2 bases; bases with no gene match: 6. In germline, CDR1 is SGDLS, CDR2 YYNGEE. CDR3 size: 16 residues. The CDR3 DNA follows: TGTGCCAGCAGCGTTAACCGGGACAGGGGGCCCACTGAAGCTTTCTTT. Residues: CASSVNRDRGPTEAFF.

This sequence joins TRBV5-1 and TRBJ1-2; TRBD1 might be the D (5 bases). The V gene's germline CDR1 is SGHRS and CDR2 YFSETQ. The CDR3 runs 13 residues. V was shortened by 5 bases and J by 1 base, with 9 bases between the two germline ends. This CDR3 is CASSVDSNYGYTF. CDR3 in DNA: TGCGCCAGCAGTGTTGACAGTAACTATGGCTACACCTTC.